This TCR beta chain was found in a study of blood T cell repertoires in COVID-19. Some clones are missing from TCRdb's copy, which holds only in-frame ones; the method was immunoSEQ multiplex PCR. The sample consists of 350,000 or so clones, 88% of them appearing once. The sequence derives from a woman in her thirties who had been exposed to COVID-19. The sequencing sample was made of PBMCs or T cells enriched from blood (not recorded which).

CDR3 sequence reads: CASSHTGPGELFF. The CDR3 coding sequence is TGTGCCAGCAGCCATACAGGGCCCGGGGAGCTGTTTTTT. This sequence joins TRBV7-8 and TRBJ2-2; D may be TRBD1 (6 bases). The germline V gene has CDR1 SGHVS and CDR2 FQNEAQ. The CDR3 consists of 13 residues. Trimming removed 5 bases at V and 6 bases at J, with 10 bases between.